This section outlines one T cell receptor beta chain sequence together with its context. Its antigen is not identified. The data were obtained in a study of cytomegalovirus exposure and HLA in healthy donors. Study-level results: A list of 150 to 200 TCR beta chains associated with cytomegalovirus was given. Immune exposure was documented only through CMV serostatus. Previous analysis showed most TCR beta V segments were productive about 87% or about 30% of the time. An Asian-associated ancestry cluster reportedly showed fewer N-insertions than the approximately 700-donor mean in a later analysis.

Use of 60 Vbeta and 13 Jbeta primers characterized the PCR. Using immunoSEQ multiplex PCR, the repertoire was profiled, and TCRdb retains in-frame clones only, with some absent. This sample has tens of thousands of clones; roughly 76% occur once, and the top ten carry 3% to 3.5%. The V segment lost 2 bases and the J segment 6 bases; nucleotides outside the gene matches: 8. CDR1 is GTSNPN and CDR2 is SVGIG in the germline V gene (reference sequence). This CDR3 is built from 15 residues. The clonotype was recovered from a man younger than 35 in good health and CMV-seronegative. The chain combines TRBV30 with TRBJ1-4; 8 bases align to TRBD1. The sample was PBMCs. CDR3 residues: CAWSFSGTGDEKLFF. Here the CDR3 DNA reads TGTGCCTGGAGTTTTTCCGGGACAGGCGATGAAAAACTGTTTTTT.